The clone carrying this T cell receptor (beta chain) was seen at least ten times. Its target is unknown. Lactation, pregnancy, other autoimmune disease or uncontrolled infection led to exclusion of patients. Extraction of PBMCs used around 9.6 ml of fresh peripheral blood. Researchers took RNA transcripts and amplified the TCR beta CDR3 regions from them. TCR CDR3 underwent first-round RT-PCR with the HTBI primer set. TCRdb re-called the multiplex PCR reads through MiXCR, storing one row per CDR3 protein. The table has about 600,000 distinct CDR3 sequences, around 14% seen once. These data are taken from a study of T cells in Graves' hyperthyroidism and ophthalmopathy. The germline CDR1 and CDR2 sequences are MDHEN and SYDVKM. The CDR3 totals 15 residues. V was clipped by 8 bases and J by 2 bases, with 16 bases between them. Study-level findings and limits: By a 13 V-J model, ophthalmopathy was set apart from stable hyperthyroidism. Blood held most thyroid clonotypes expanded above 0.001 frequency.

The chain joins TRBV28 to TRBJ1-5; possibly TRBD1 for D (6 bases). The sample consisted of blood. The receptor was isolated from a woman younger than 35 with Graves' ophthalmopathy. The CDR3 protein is CASLGGGAGNQPQHF. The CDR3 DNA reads TGTGCCAGCCTAGGGGGGGGGGCTGGCAATCAGCCCCAGCATTTT.